The clone carrying this TCR beta chain was seen only a few times. The antigen remains unidentified. The data stem from a study of naive and memory T cell subsets. Study results and limitations: Gini index rose across naive, CM, EM and EMRA in CD4 and CD8.

An equimolar mix of two oligonucleotides served as the beta constant-region primer for TRBC1 and TRBC2. TCRdb reprocessed the UMI-ligation and nested PCR reads with MiXCR, giving one entry per CDR3 protein. The table has around 160,000 distinct CDR3 sequences, over 15% seen once. The CDR3 runs 15 residues. Germline assignment: CDR1 GTSNPN and CDR2 SVGIG (reference sequence). V shed 4 bases and J shed 6 bases, with 19 bases lying between them. V is TRBV30 and J is TRBJ1-5; maybe TRBD1 (6 bases). Sequenced sample: naive CD4+ T cells from blood. The sequence was obtained from a human donor in good health. CDR3: CAWKQGNALVQPQHF. CDR3 in DNA: TGTGCCTGGAAACAGGGCAATGCACTTGTTCAGCCCCAGCATTTT.